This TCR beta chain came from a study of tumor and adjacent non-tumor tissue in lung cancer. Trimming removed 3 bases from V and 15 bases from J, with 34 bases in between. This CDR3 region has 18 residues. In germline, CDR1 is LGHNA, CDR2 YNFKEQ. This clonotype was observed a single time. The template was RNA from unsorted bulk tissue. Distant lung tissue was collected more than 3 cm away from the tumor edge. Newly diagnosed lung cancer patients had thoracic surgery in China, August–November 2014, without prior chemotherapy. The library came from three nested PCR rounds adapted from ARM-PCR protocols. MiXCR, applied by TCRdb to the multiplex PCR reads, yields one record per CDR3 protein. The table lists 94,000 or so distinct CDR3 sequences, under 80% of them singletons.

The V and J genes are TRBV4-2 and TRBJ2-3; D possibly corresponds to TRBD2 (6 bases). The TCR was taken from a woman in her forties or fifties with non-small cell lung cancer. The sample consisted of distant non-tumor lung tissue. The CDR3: CASSHTSGGVIGRDMQYF. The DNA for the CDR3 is TGTGCCAGCAGCCATACCTCCGGCGGGGTAATCGGTAGAGATATGCAATATTTT.